The 24 T cell receptor beta chains presented below share a single source sample, sequenced in a study of STAT5B mutations in CD4+ large granular lymphocyte leukemia. Using immunoSEQ multiplex PCR, the repertoire was profiled, and TCRdb retains in-frame clones only, with some absent. The table has about 40,000 clones, roughly 79% seen once. The sample consisted of CD4+ T cells from blood buffy coats. The receptor source for this set is a human donor in good health.

This clone was recorded once. J is TRBJ2-5 and V is TRBV6-1; a possible D gene is TRBD2 (5 bases). The DNA end favors TRBJ2-7, so the J call may be wrong. This CDR3 has 13 amino acids. Germline V gene data show CDR1 as MNHNS and CDR2 as SASEGT. The CDR3 DNA is TGTGCCAGCGTCCGGCGGGCCTCCTACGAGCAGTACTTC. It encodes CASVRRASYEQYF.

V and J are TRBV6-6 and TRBJ2-5; 7 bases line up with TRBD2. The CDR3 has 13 residues. V dropped 6 bases and J dropped 7; count of bases not matched to a gene: 8. Germline V gives CDR1 MNHNY, CDR2 SVGAGI (reference sequence). The CDR3 protein is CASSWDYAGTQYF. The CDR3 DNA reads TGTGCCAGCAGCTGGGACTACGCCGGGACCCAGTACTTC.

V and J are TRBV6-6 and TRBJ2-2; 8 nucleotides agree with TRBD1. J lost 1 base, V lost 6 bases, and 7 bases had no gene match. The CDR3 extends over 16 amino acids. Germline V gene lookup returns CDR1 MNHNY and CDR2 SVGAGI (reference sequence). The CDR3 DNA reads TGTGCCAGCAGGATCCCCGGGACAGGGAACACCGGGGAGCTGTTTTTT. It specifies CASRIPGTGNTGELFF.

The CDR3 DNA reads as TGTGCCAGTAGTACCCAGGGGTACGAGCAGTACTTC. Its protein product is CASSTQGYEQYF. The chain uses TRBV19 and TRBJ2-7; weak D call: TRBD1 (6 bases). Germline-derived CDR1 and CDR2 are LNHDA and SQIVND (reference sequence). V was trimmed by 4 bases and J by 4 bases, leaving 8 bases between them. The CDR3 sequence is 12 residues long.

The chain joins TRBV7-8 to TRBJ2-3; 10 nucleotides agree with TRBD2. This CDR3 comprises 17 residues. V lost 6 bases and J lost 2; bases outside the gene matches: 11. Germline CDR1 reads SGHVS; CDR2 reads FQNEAQ. The CDR3 protein is CASRPPLAGASTDTQYF. CDR3 DNA: TGTGCCAGCAGGCCGCCCCTAGCGGGGGCCTCCACAGATACGCAGTATTTT. The variable domain in full, completed from reference TRBV7-8 and TRBJ2-3, reads GAGVSQSPRYKVAKRGQDVALRCDPISGHVSLFWYQQALGQGPEFLTYFQNEAQLDKSGLPSDRFFAERPEGSVSTLKIQRTQQEDSAVYLCASRPPLAGASTDTQYFGPGTRLTVL.

This chain joins TRBV28 and TRBJ1-2; no firm D call. The CDR3 is 12 residues long. V dropped 7 bases and J dropped 2 bases, with 8 bases sitting between them. Germline CDR1 is MDHEN and CDR2 is SYDVKM. Here the CDR3 reads CASITGNYGYTF. CDR3 DNA sequence: TGTGCCAGCATCACGGGGAACTATGGCTACACCTTC.

The chain uses TRBV6-6 and TRBJ2-7; possible D gene TRBD2, 6 bases. Trimming shortened V by 6 bases and J by 0 bases, and 12 bases separated the two germline ends. Germline V gene data show CDR1 as MNHNY and CDR2 as SVGAGI (reference sequence). This CDR3 is 14 amino acids long. For the CDR3, the DNA is TGTGCCAGCAGCTCGCGACTAGTCTCCTACGAGCAGTACTTC. It codes for CASSSRLVSYEQYF.

V and J are TRBV20-1 and TRBJ2-1; D is unclear. The CDR3 is made up of 11 amino acids. V gave up 3 bases and J gave up 10 bases, with 10 bases separating them. Germline CDR1 reads DFQATT; CDR2 reads SNEGSKA (reference sequence). CDR3 bases: TGCAGTGCTAGCTACGAAGCAGAGCAGTTCTTC. Protein product: CSASYEAEQFF.

The rearrangement links TRBV28 to TRBJ1-5, with 7 bases identical to TRBD1. The CDR3 totals 15 residues. Losses at the gene ends were 4 bases for V and 9 bases for J; bases not matched to a gene: 12. In germline, CDR1 is MDHEN, CDR2 SYDVKM. The CDR3 DNA is TGTGCCAGCAGTTCCGGACAGGTCGGCTCAGGGCCCCAGCATTTT. Its protein product is CASSSGQVGSGPQHF. The whole variable domain, filled in from reference TRBV28 and TRBJ1-5, reads DVKVTQSSRYLVKRTGEKVFLECVQDMDHENMFWYRQDPGLGLRLIYFSYDVKMKEKGDIPEGYSVSREKKERFSLILESASTNQTSMYLCASSSGQVGSGPQHFGDGTRLSIL.

The chain carries TRBV5-4 and TRBJ1-1; 8 bases agree with TRBD1. The CDR3 runs to 16 residues. After removal of 3 bases from V and 4 bases from J, the junction contained 11 bases not matched to a gene. Germline V CDR1 and CDR2: SGHNT, YYREEE (reference sequence). This CDR3 is CASSSARTGRITEAFF. As DNA, the CDR3 is TGTGCCAGCAGCTCGGCCAGGACAGGGCGGATCACTGAAGCTTTCTTT. The variable domain in full, with the rest retrieved from reference TRBV5-4 and TRBJ1-1, is ETGVTQSPTHLIKTRGQQVTLRCSSQSGHNTVSWYQQALGQGPQFIFQYYREEENGRGNFPPRFSGLQFPNYSSELNVNALELDDSALYLCASSSARTGRITEAFFGQGTRLTVV.

In this sample, this clone turned up once. V and J are TRBV6-6 and TRBJ2-7; a weak D match, TRBD1 (5 bases). The CDR3 has 12 residues. Germline loops: CDR1 MNHNY, CDR2 SVGAGI (reference sequence). The V end lost 5 bases, the J end lost 2 bases, and 7 bases lay between the germline ends. The DNA for the CDR3 is TGTGCCAGCAGTGACAGAACCTACGAGCAGTACTTC. This sequence encodes CASSDRTYEQYF.

The J gene is TRBJ2-7, the V gene TRBV5-1; maybe TRBD1 (5 bases). CDR1 and CDR2 (germline): SGHRS, YFSETQ. V lost 2 bases, J lost 0 bases, and 15 bases lay in between. CDR3 size: 16 residues. The CDR3 region has the DNA TGCGCCAGCAGCTTTAGGGGCGGTCCCGCCTCCTACGAGCAGTACTTC. Its translation: CASSFRGGPASYEQYF.

The chain is built from TRBV2 and TRBJ2-1, with D possibly being TRBD1 (7 bases). Germline CDR1 SNHLY, CDR2 FYNNEI. CDR3 length: 16 residues. V shed 4 bases and J shed 0 bases, with 13 bases lying between them. The CDR3 bases are TGTGCCAGCAGTGTCTCAGGGGGGACCTCCTACAATGAGCAGTTCTTC. It yields the protein CASSVSGGTSYNEQFF.

The gene calls are TRBV4-1 and TRBJ1-2; perhaps TRBD1 as D (6 bases). The CDR3 runs to 14 residues. Trimming left V 1 base short and J 1 base short, with 7 bases between. CDR1 is MGHRA and CDR2 is YSYEKL in the germline V gene. In nucleotides, the CDR3 is TGCGCCAGCAGCCAAGCAGGGGTTAACTATGGCTACACCTTC. This codes for CASSQAGVNYGYTF.

The CDR3 spells CAISSSGGPLRAGELFF. CDR3 sequence (DNA): TGTGCCATCAGTTCCTCGGGAGGGCCGTTGAGGGCCGGGGAGCTGTTTTTT. This chain joins TRBV10-3 and TRBJ2-2, with TRBD2 matching 8 bases. CDR3 length: 17 amino acids. V was clipped by 5 bases and J by 6 bases; unmatched bases: 14. The germline CDR1 and CDR2 sequences are ENHRY and SYGVKD.

The rearrangement uses TRBV29-1 and TRBJ2-6; the D is unclear. The CDR3 loop spans 14 amino acids. The germline CDR1 and CDR2 sequences are SQVTM and ANQGSEA. Trimming took off 3 bases at V and 4 bases at J, with 10 bases between the two ends. The CDR3 DNA sequence: TGCAGCGTTGACCTCGGAGCCGGGGCCAACGTCCTGACTTTC. It codes for CSVDLGAGANVLTF.

CDR3 region: CASSLGESYNSPLHF. The CDR3 DNA follows: TGTGCCAGCAGCTTAGGGGAATCCTATAATTCACCCCTCCACTTT. The V call is TRBV7-9, the J call TRBJ1-6; D is uncertain. This CDR3 has 15 amino acids. Germline CDR1 SEHNR, CDR2 FQNEAQ (reference sequence). Trimming shortened V by 1 base and J by 1 base, and 5 bases separated the two germline ends.

The V and J genes are TRBV10-3 and TRBJ1-4; D ambiguous. CDR1 is ENHRY, CDR2 SYGVKD, per germline. V was cut by 6 bases and J by 7 bases, with 21 bases left in between. The CDR3 is 16 amino acids. The CDR3 coding sequence is TGTGCCATCAGCCTGGGCTCCCCAGGTACGGGTGAAAAACTGTTTTTT. Its protein is CAISLGSPGTGEKLFF.

The chain carries TRBV7-2 and TRBJ2-1; 13 bases align to TRBD2. After removal of 5 bases from V and 6 bases from J, the junction contained 7 bases not matched to a gene. Germline V gene lookup returns CDR1 SGHTA and CDR2 FQGNSA. This CDR3 is 16 amino acids long. The CDR3 coding sequence is TGTGCCAGCAGCCCCGGCCGACTAGCGGGAGGCAATGAGCAGTTCTTC. Translating gives CASSPGRLAGGNEQFF.

The J gene is TRBJ1-4, the V gene TRBV5-1; weak D call: TRBD1 (6 bases). Trimming took 5 bases from V and 8 from J, leaving 16 bases between them. CDR1 is SGHRS, CDR2 YFSETQ, per germline. The CDR3 totals 14 residues. The CDR3 region has the DNA TGCGCCAGCAGTCAGGAGGGGGTAGGAGAAAAACTGTTTTTT. Protein: CASSQEGVGEKLFF.

This chain joins TRBV6-4 and TRBJ2-2, with 9 bases identical to TRBD2. This CDR3 has 15 amino acids. The J segment lost 4 bases and the V segment lost 6 bases, leaving 6 bases of the junction unmatched. From germline, CDR1 is MRHNA and CDR2 SNTAGT. The CDR3 DNA follows: TGTGCCAGCAGCCTTAGCGGGGGCGCCACCGGGGAGCTGTTTTTT. This sequence encodes CASSLSGGATGELFF.

The V call is TRBV5-1, the J call TRBJ1-1; D perhaps matches TRBD1 (6 bases). The CDR3 length is 14 residues. Trimming pared 0 bases from V and 4 bases from J, leaving 10 bases between. Germline V gene lookup returns CDR1 SGHRS and CDR2 YFSETQ. As DNA, the CDR3 is TGCGCCAGCAGCTTGGCAGGGGATTCCACTGAAGCTTTCTTT. It is translated as CASSLAGDSTEAFF.

The chain carries TRBV28 and TRBJ1-3; 10 bases match TRBD1. This CDR3 has 19 residues. V trimming: 2 bases; J trimming: 5 bases; junction bases outside the gene matches: 15. Germline lookup yields CDR1 MDHEN and CDR2 SYDVKM. The CDR3 DNA is TGTGCCAGCAGTTTACGGCTCACCCGCCGGGACAGGGGTCGAAACACCATATATTTT. It translates to CASSLRLTRRDRGRNTIYF.

This chain links TRBV9 with TRBJ2-3; 7 bases fit TRBD1. Germline V gives CDR1 SGDLS, CDR2 YYNGEE. The CDR3 is made up of 15 amino acids. J gave up 4 bases and V 4 bases, and 9 bases lay outside the gene matches. This chain's CDR3 is CASSSTGTVADTQYF. The DNA for the CDR3 is TGTGCCAGCAGCTCAACCGGGACAGTGGCAGATACGCAGTATTTT.